These 13 T cell receptor beta chains originate from one sample sequenced in a study of shared clonotypes between healthy human individuals. Clones were read by immunoSEQ multiplex PCR, and TCRdb kept only the in-frame ones, dropping some. This table has 100,000 or so clones, over 65% appearing once. The sequenced sample was memory CD8+ T cells sorted from blood. Specified subset: CD45RO+ cells pooled with CCR7-negative TemRA cells. The receptors originated from a woman aged 25 to 39 in good health.

The count of this clone is one. The chain carries TRBV13 and TRBJ2-7; D remains unclear. Germline V gene data show CDR1 as PRHDT and CDR2 as FYEKMQ (reference sequence). This CDR3 comprises 14 residues. Trimming removed 3 bases from V and 2 bases from J, with 11 bases in between. The CDR3 DNA is TGTGCCAGCAGCTTCAACGGAAACACCTACGAGCAGTACTTC. Amino acids: CASSFNGNTYEQYF.

The CDR3 here is CASRAGSSYNEQFF. Written as DNA, the CDR3 is TGTGCCAGCAGGGCGGGAAGCTCCTACAATGAGCAGTTCTTC. V gene TRBV27 combines with J gene TRBJ2-1; D is perhaps TRBD2 (6 bases). The ends were cut back, 6 bases at V and 0 bases at J, with 9 bases in the middle. Looked up from germline, CDR1 is MNHEY and CDR2 is SMNVEV (reference sequence). There are 14 residues in the CDR3.

The rearrangement links TRBV6-5 to TRBJ1-2; D is unclear. CDR1 and CDR2 (germline): MNHEY, SVGAGI. CDR3 length equals 13 residues. V lost 4 bases to trimming and J lost 9 bases, with 15 bases between them. The CDR3 loop reads CASSLFAGGSYTF. DNA for the CDR3: TGTGCCAGCAGTTTATTTGCAGGTGGCAGCTACACCTTC.

A few counts support this clone. The rearrangement links TRBV11-2 to TRBJ2-1, with D unclear. Trimming took 1 base from V and 3 from J, leaving 10 bases between them. The CDR3 loop spans 15 amino acids. Germline assignment: CDR1 SGHAT and CDR2 FQNNGV. CDR3 nucleotide sequence: TGTGCCAGCAGCTTAGCGACTGGAAACTACAATGAGCAGTTCTTC. This translates into CASSLATGNYNEQFF.

The chain recombines TRBV28 with TRBJ2-2; 9 nucleotides align to TRBD2. The CDR3 spans 18 residues. J lost 5 bases, V lost 1 base, and 11 bases had no gene match. Germline-derived CDR1 and CDR2 are MDHEN and SYDVKM. Written as DNA, the CDR3 is TGTGCCAGCAGTTTATCCCCACGAGCGGGAGGTGGAACCGGGGAGCTGTTTTTT. Its protein is CASSLSPRAGGGTGELFF.

The J gene is TRBJ1-1, the V gene TRBV19, with D hard to call. The CDR3 has 13 residues. Trimming took off 4 bases at V and 1 base at J, with 7 bases between the two ends. Germline V gene lookup returns CDR1 LNHDA and CDR2 SQIVND (reference sequence). CDR3 sequence reads: CASSSLQNTEAFF. CDR3 DNA sequence: TGTGCCAGTAGTAGTCTACAGAACACTGAAGCTTTCTTT. The variable domain in full, completed from reference TRBV19 and TRBJ1-1, reads DGGITQSPKYLFRKEGQNVTLSCEQNLNHDAMYWYRQDPGQGLRLIYYSQIVNDFQKGDIAEGYSVSREKKESFPLTVTSAQKNPTAFYLCASSSLQNTEAFFGQGTRLTVV.

The chain is built from TRBV29-1 and TRBJ1-1; D unresolved. Between the trimmed V and J ends, which lost 8 bases and 1 base, there was a span of 11 bases. Germline values: CDR1 SQVTM, CDR2 ANQGSEA. The CDR3 totals 12 residues. The CDR3 sequence: CSSRWGNTEAFF. The CDR3 DNA follows: TGCAGCTCCCGGTGGGGGAACACTGAAGCTTTCTTT.

This clone came up a few times. The same CDR3 is also encoded by other DNA sequences in this sample. The chain employs TRBV6-5 and TRBJ2-2; 8 nucleotides align to TRBD2. The CDR3 sequence is 14 residues long. Germline V gene data show CDR1 as MNHEY and CDR2 as SVGAGI. Trimming removed 5 bases from V and 3 bases from J; junction bases left unmatched: 2. The CDR3 here is CASSELADTGELFF. CDR3 coding DNA: TGTGCCAGCAGTGAACTAGCGGACACCGGGGAGCTGTTTTTT.

The rearrangement uses TRBV9 and TRBJ2-7; D is unclear. In germline, CDR1 is SGDLS, CDR2 YYNGEE. There are 13 residues in the CDR3. The germline V and J ends were trimmed by 0 bases and 2 bases, with 6 bases remaining between them. The CDR3 nucleotides are TGTGCCAGCAGCGTAGGTGAGGCCTACGAGCAGTACTTC. It yields the protein CASSVGEAYEQYF. The full variable domain, rest sourced from reference TRBV9 and TRBJ2-7, is DSGVTQTPKHLITATGQRVTLRCSPRSGDLSVYWYQQSLDQGLQFLIQYYNGEERAKGNILERFSAQQFPDLHSELNLSSLELGDSALYFCASSVGEAYEQYFGPGTRLTVT.

The chain employs TRBV21-1 and TRBJ2-7; TRBD1 is the table's D call and was not checked against the DNA. TRBV21-1 is a pseudogene segment. This CDR3 comprises 14 residues. The CDR3 region has the DNA TGTGCCAGCAGCAAATGGACAGGGAACTACGAGCAGTACTTC. Translation gives CASSKWTGNYEQYF.

This clone was observed a few times. The rearrangement joins TRBV14 to TRBJ2-7; maybe TRBD1 (6 bases). The CDR3 runs to 14 residues. V was cut by 4 bases and J by 3 bases, with 13 bases left in between. Germline lookup yields CDR1 SGHDN and CDR2 FVKESK. CDR3 loop: CASSPLEDSYEQYF. Written as DNA, the CDR3 is TGTGCCAGCAGCCCCCTTGAGGACAGCTACGAGCAGTACTTC.

In this sample, this clone turned up many times. The identical CDR3 is also encoded by other nucleotide sequences in the sample. The chain has TRBV7-9 and TRBJ2-1; D not certain. From germline, CDR1 is SEHNR and CDR2 FQNEAQ (reference sequence). This CDR3 contains 12 residues. The ends were cut back, 0 bases at V and 7 bases at J, with 4 bases in the middle. The CDR3 here is CASSLAVNEQFF. The CDR3 DNA reads TGTGCCAGCAGCTTAGCGGTTAATGAGCAGTTCTTC.

In its sample, this clone is medium-sized. This chain connects TRBV15 to TRBJ2-1; D is unresolved. The germline V gene encodes CDR1 LNHNV and CDR2 YYDKDF (reference sequence). The CDR3 loop spans 16 amino acids. V lost 0 bases and J 10 bases, leaving 19 bases between the germline ends. CDR3: CATSRDRVDVVLEQFF. CDR3 bases: TGTGCCACCAGCAGAGATCGGGTGGACGTGGTACTCGAGCAGTTCTTC.